These 20 T cell receptor beta chains share one sample of origin, sequenced in a study of CD8 T cells in ankylosing spondylitis. TCRdb processed the 5' RACE reads anew with MiXCR; each CDR3 protein has one entry. The data contain roughly 180,000 distinct CDR3 sequences, around 10% of them seen just once; the ten biggest clones take up about 28%. Sequencing used blood, either unsorted or a sorted T cell fraction (not recorded which). These receptors all stem from a male donor with ankylosing spondylitis or in good health (not recorded which).

This clonotype occurred many times. One junction end disagrees with the germline gene, perhaps due to a read error. The chain employs TRBV5-6 and TRBJ2-3; 11 bases fit TRBD1. There are 15 residues in the CDR3. Germline values: CDR1 SGHDT, CDR2 YYEEEE. CDR3 bases: TGTGCCAGCAGCAAGGACAGGGGGCGCACGGATACGCAGTATTTT. It yields the protein CASSKDRGRTDTQYF.

The chain employs TRBV5-1 and TRBJ2-4; D is possibly TRBD2 (7 bases). CDR1 is SGHRS and CDR2 is YFSETQ in the germline V gene. CDR3 size: 15 residues. V was pared by 4 bases and J by 6 bases, with 17 bases between. CDR3 loop: CASSPGGGRGNIQYF. CDR3 bases: TGCGCCAGCAGCCCTGGGGGGGGGCGCGGAAACATTCAGTACTTC. The whole variable domain, remainder taken from reference TRBV5-1 and TRBJ2-4, is KAGVTQTPRYLIKTRGQQVTLSCSPISGHRSVSWYQQTPGQGLQFLFEYFSETQRNKGNFPGRFSGRQFSNSRSEMNVSTLELGDSALYLCASSPGGGRGNIQYFGAGTRLSVL.

This clonotype was detected many times. The chain uses TRBV10-3 and TRBJ2-1; 11 bases map to TRBD2. V lost 6 bases to trimming and J lost 9 bases; unmatched junction nucleotides: 7. The CDR3 loop spans 14 amino acids. Germline CDR1 ENHRY, CDR2 SYGVKD. The DNA for the CDR3 is TGTGCCATCAGAGATAGCGGGGGGGCCGTTGAGCAGTTCTTC. This translates into CAIRDSGGAVEQFF.

The chain is built from TRBV4-3 and TRBJ2-1; a weak D match, TRBD2 (6 bases). Trimming took 0 bases from V and 7 from J, leaving 10 bases between them. Looked up from germline, CDR1 is LGHNA and CDR2 is YSLEER. The CDR3 has 14 residues. This chain's CDR3 is CASSQDSRGNEQFF. DNA of the CDR3: TGCGCCAGCAGCCAAGACAGTCGGGGGAATGAGCAGTTCTTC.

This clonotype was seen a handful of times. The rearrangement links TRBV20-1 to TRBJ2-3; a possible D gene is TRBD2 (6 bases). V lost 6 bases and J 0 bases, leaving 10 bases between the germline ends. The germline CDR1 and CDR2 sequences are DFQATT and SNEGSKA (reference sequence). The CDR3 is made up of 13 amino acids. The CDR3 sequence is CSAPDYSTDTQYF. In nucleotides, the CDR3 is TGCAGTGCCCCGGACTATAGCACAGATACGCAGTATTTT.

This clonotype was observed many times. The chain is built from TRBV12-3 or TRBV12-4 and TRBJ2-1; D ambiguous. V was trimmed by 1 base and J by 2 bases, leaving 3 bases between them. The CDR3 is 13 amino acids. The DNA for the CDR3 is TGTGCCAGCAGTTTAGAGACCTACAATGAGCAGTTCTTC. This translates into CASSLETYNEQFF.

This clonotype was recorded many times. The gene calls are TRBV29-1 and TRBJ2-1; 13 positions agree with TRBD2. V shed 3 bases and J 1 base; nucleotides not matched to a gene: 9. The CDR3 is 18 amino acids. Germline assignment: CDR1 SQVTM and CDR2 ANQGSEA. In nucleotides, the CDR3 is TGCAGCGTTGACGGGACTAGCGGGATAACAGCTTCCTACAATGAGCAGTTCTTC. This encodes CSVDGTSGITASYNEQFF.

A note on this clonotype: Since a much larger clone is just one base distant, this may be a read error. This CDR3 is missing its conserved last phenylalanine or tryptophan, likely due to a read error. The V gene is TRBV20-1, the J gene TRBJ1-2; the match to TRBD1 covers 8 bases. The trim removed 4 bases at V and 4 bases at J, leaving 5 bases unmatched. CDR1 and CDR2 (germline): DFQATT, SNEGSKA (reference sequence). CDR3 size: 13 residues. The CDR3 nucleotides are TGCAGTGCTAAGACAGGGGTGACCTATGGCTACACCTCC. Translated, it gives CSAKTGVTYGYTS.

This sequence joins TRBV5-6 and TRBJ2-1; tentative D call: TRBD2 (5 bases). V gave up 0 bases and J gave up 6 bases, with 13 bases separating them. This CDR3 has 15 amino acids. Germline values: CDR1 SGHDT, CDR2 YYEEEE. CDR3 in DNA: TGTGCCAGCAGCTTGGTCGGAGGCCAACTCAATGAGCAGTTCTTC. This translates into CASSLVGGQLNEQFF.

This clonotype has a count of ten or more. The chain combines TRBV7-8 with TRBJ1-5, with D tentatively TRBD1 (5 bases). Trimming cost V 0 bases and J 3 bases, with 6 bases left between them. This CDR3 is 14 amino acids long. Germline V gene data show CDR1 as SGHVS and CDR2 as FQNEAQ. The CDR3 is CASSLAGANQPQHF. The CDR3 DNA sequence: TGTGCCAGCAGCTTAGCAGGGGCCAATCAGCCCCAGCATTTT.

This clonotype was counted many times. The chain links TRBV29-1 to TRBJ1-1; D is perhaps TRBD1 (5 bases). Germline CDR1 and CDR2: SQVTM and ANQGSEA. The CDR3 extends over 14 amino acids. V lost 6 bases and J 0 bases, leaving 14 bases between the germline ends. The CDR3 region has the DNA TGCAGCGTGCCTCGGGGGGGGATGAACACTGAAGCTTTCTTT. Translated, it gives CSVPRGGMNTEAFF. Based on the CDR3 plus reference TRBV29-1 and TRBJ1-1, the full variable domain is SAVISQKPSRDICQRGTSLTIQCQVDSQVTMMFWYRQQPGQSLTLIATANQGSEATYESGFVIDKFPISRPNLTFSTLTVSNMSPEDSSIYLCSVPRGGMNTEAFFGQGTRLTVV.

For this clonotype: A single base separates this from a much larger clone, so it may be a read error. This chain links TRBV5-5 with TRBJ1-4; D is ambiguous. CDR3 length: 15 amino acids. CDR1 and CDR2 from the germline V gene are SGHKS and YYEKEE (reference sequence). CDR3 DNA sequence: TGTGTCAGCAGTTTTCGGGCTCTGCCTTGGGAAAAACTGTTTTTT. Translation: CVSSFRALPWEKLFF.

This clonotype was seen repeatedly, ten times or more. J is TRBJ2-7 and V is TRBV20-1, with no clear D. V lost 3 bases and J 0 bases, leaving 9 bases between the germline ends. From germline, CDR1 is DFQATT and CDR2 SNEGSKA (reference sequence). The CDR3 spans 13 residues. In DNA, the CDR3 is TGCAGTGCTAGTACCAGGCGCTCCTACGAGCAGTACTTC. Translated: CSASTRRSYEQYF.

This clonotype was seen at least ten times. The chain joins TRBV27 to TRBJ1-2; tentative D call: TRBD1 (5 bases). The ends were cut back, 3 bases at V and 4 bases at J, with 9 bases in the middle. The CDR3 is 13 amino acids. Germline V gene lookup returns CDR1 MNHEY and CDR2 SMNVEV (reference sequence). CDR3 sequence reads: CASSLAGSYGYTF. Written as DNA, the CDR3 is TGTGCCAGCAGTTTGGCAGGGAGCTATGGCTACACCTTC.

This clonotype was seen at least ten times. The V and J genes are TRBV29-1 and TRBJ1-2; D ambiguous. Looked up from germline, CDR1 is SQVTM and CDR2 is ANQGSEA. Deletions cut 3 bases from V and 8 bases from J, with 16 bases between. There are 13 residues in the CDR3. The CDR3 protein is CSVEGSGRRGYTF. The CDR3 bases are TGCAGCGTTGAGGGCAGCGGACGAAGGGGCTACACCTTC.

The gene calls are TRBV6-1 and TRBJ1-5; 12 bases are shared with TRBD1. The CDR3 consists of 16 residues. The V gene's germline CDR1 is MNHNS and CDR2 SASEGT. V gave up 4 bases and J gave up 5 bases; unmatched junction bases: 6. The CDR3 bases are TGTGCCAGCAGTGCGACCGGGACAGGGGGCGATCAGCCCCAGCATTTT. Translation: CASSATGTGGDQPQHF.

In its sample, this clonotype was seen many times. This rearrangement joins TRBV5-1 to TRBJ2-7; 11 nucleotides agree with TRBD1. Germline values: CDR1 SGHRS, CDR2 YFSETQ. The V and J ends lost 5 bases and 3 bases, in that order; junction bases with no gene match: 7. The CDR3 extends over 15 amino acids. The CDR3 region has the DNA TGCGCCAGCAGGTCTTCCGGGACAGGGGGCTACGAGCAGTACTTC. Protein: CASRSSGTGGYEQYF.

The J gene is TRBJ2-5, the V gene TRBV7-6; weak D call: TRBD2 (5 bases). V lost 5 bases, J lost 5 bases, and 21 bases lay in between. The V gene's germline CDR1 is SGHVS and CDR2 FNYEAQ. CDR3 length equals 16 residues. The CDR3 reads CASSPLSPRGNETQYF. The DNA for the CDR3 is TGTGCCAGCAGCCCCCTTTCGCCACGAGGGAATGAGACCCAGTACTTC.

This clonotype showed up many times. V and J are TRBV20-1 and TRBJ2-5; D is unclear. V lost 3 bases and J 4 bases, leaving 12 bases between the germline ends. The CDR3 totals 13 residues. Germline V gene sequence: CDR1 DFQATT, CDR2 SNEGSKA (reference sequence). CDR3 in amino acids: CSASVPSRETQYF. CDR3 sequence (DNA): TGCAGTGCTAGCGTGCCTAGTAGAGAGACCCAGTACTTC.

This clonotype was detected many times. The J gene is TRBJ1-1, the V gene TRBV9; no definite D call. The germline gives CDR1 SGDLS, CDR2 YYNGEE. Trimming removed 3 bases at V and 1 base at J, with 10 bases between. This CDR3 is built from 14 residues. This CDR3 reads CASSALTSNTEAFF. DNA for the CDR3: TGTGCCAGCAGCGCCCTTACATCGAACACTGAAGCTTTCTTT.